This TCR beta chain is drawn from a study of T cell responses to AZD1222 COVID-19 vaccine. V lost 2 bases to trimming and J lost 3 bases, with 9 bases between them. Germline V lookup: CDR1 MDHEN, CDR2 SYDVKM. The CDR3 loop spans 14 amino acids. The data were produced by immunoSEQ multiplex PCR, yet TCRdb's version contains in-frame clones alone and is incomplete. The sample shows 99,000 or so clones, roughly 88% of them seen only once. This specimen was peripheral blood, taken on day 0 of AZD1222 vaccination. V gene TRBV28 combines with J gene TRBJ2-3; no reliable D call. The sequence was collected from an adult in good health. The DNA for the CDR3 is TGTGCCAGCAGTTTAACGGTGGGAACAGATACGCAGTATTTT. Its protein product is CASSLTVGTDTQYF.